This T cell receptor (beta chain) derives from a study of identical twins. A universal primer site arose from template switching, and cDNA bore unique molecular identifiers. TCRdb called the 5' RACE reads again in MiXCR, with one record for every CDR3 protein. The profile shows 500,000 or so distinct CDR3 sequences, around an eighth of them singletons. The V segment lost 5 bases and the J segment 5 bases; nucleotides outside the gene matches: 14. The CDR3 runs to 16 residues. CDR1 is MNHEY and CDR2 is SVGEGT in the germline V gene. These same data were also listed under a study on yellow fever vaccine responses in identical twins.

Material: CD4+ T cells sorted from blood. This chain uses TRBV6-2 or TRBV6-3 with TRBJ2-7, with TRBD1 matching over 8 bases. The sequence was obtained from a woman younger than 35 in good health. The CDR3 here is CASSLGPGQANNEQYF. CDR3 DNA sequence: TGTGCCAGCAGTCTCGGACCGGGACAGGCCAACAACGAGCAGTACTTC.